Below are 16 T cell receptor beta chains sequenced from a single sample in a study of blood T cell repertoires in COVID-19. Profiling relied on immunoSEQ multiplex PCR, and the TCRdb table lists in-frame clones only, not all of them. The sample contains 65,000 to 85,000 clones, 79% of which appear only once. Sequenced sample: peripheral blood. The source is an elderly woman with active or convalescent COVID-19.

This chain uses TRBV10-2 with TRBJ1-2; weak D call: TRBD1 (6 bases). V was clipped by 5 bases and J by 2 bases, with 9 bases between them. The CDR3 is 13 amino acids. Germline V lookup: CDR1 WSHSY, CDR2 SAAADI. CDR3 amino acids: CASSFDRNYGYTF. The CDR3 bases are TGCGCCAGCAGTTTCGACAGGAACTATGGCTACACCTTC.

J is TRBJ2-2 and V is TRBV6-5; D perhaps matches TRBD2 (6 bases). The length of the CDR3 is 16 residues. Trimming took 3 bases from V and 2 from J, leaving 13 bases between them. The germline CDR1 and CDR2 sequences are MNHEY and SVGAGI. The CDR3 protein is CASSYWASVNTGELFF. The CDR3 DNA reads as TGTGCCAGCAGTTATTGGGCTAGCGTCAACACCGGGGAGCTGTTTTTT.

The chain recombines TRBV19 with TRBJ1-2; tentative D call: TRBD1 (6 bases). Per the germline V gene, CDR1 is LNHDA and CDR2 is SQIVND (reference sequence). The CDR3 is 14 amino acids. Trimming cost V 6 bases and J 1 base, with 12 bases left between them. The DNA of the CDR3 is TGTGCCAGTAGGGAGGACAGCCATAACTATGGCTACACCTTC. Protein sequence: CASREDSHNYGYTF. Filled out from reference TRBV19 and TRBJ1-2, the complete variable domain reads DGGITQSPKYLFRKEGQNVTLSCEQNLNHDAMYWYRQDPGQGLRLIYYSQIVNDFQKGDIAEGYSVSREKKESFPLTVTSAQKNPTAFYLCASREDSHNYGYTFGSGTRLTVV.

The chain links TRBV9 to TRBJ1-4; the D is unclear. Trimming removed 2 bases from V and 4 bases from J, with 12 bases in between. Germline loops: CDR1 SGDLS, CDR2 YYNGEE. CDR3 length equals 15 residues. The CDR3 DNA reads TGTGCCAGCAGCGTCGGAGGCTACGATAATGAAAAACTGTTTTTT. The encoded protein is CASSVGGYDNEKLFF.

The chain employs TRBV4-2 and TRBJ2-3; 11 bases are shared with TRBD2. V was pared by 4 bases and J by 3 bases, with 6 bases of the junction left unmatched. The CDR3 contains 16 residues. Germline loops: CDR1 LGHNA, CDR2 YNFKEQ. Here the CDR3 DNA reads TGTGCCAGCAGCCCTCTAGCGGGAGGCGGGACAGATACGCAGTATTTT. Translation: CASSPLAGGGTDTQYF.

The V call is TRBV5-1, the J call TRBJ2-5, with D perhaps TRBD1 (6 bases). The CDR3 is 19 amino acids. CDR1 and CDR2 from the germline V gene are SGHRS and YFSETQ. V was pared by 3 bases and J by 2 bases, with 26 bases between. The chain's CDR3 is CASSSHHDQKNREQETQYF. DNA for the CDR3: TGCGCCAGCAGCTCCCACCACGATCAAAAAAACAGGGAACAAGAGACCCAGTACTTC.

The V gene is TRBV7-3, the J gene TRBJ2-7; the match to TRBD1 covers 8 bases. The V gene end was trimmed by 4 bases and the J gene end by 4 bases; junction bases not matched to a gene: 6. The germline V gene has CDR1 SGHTA and CDR2 FQGTGA. CDR3 length: 14 residues. CDR3 region: CASSWGTGEYEQYF. The DNA of the CDR3 is TGTGCCAGCAGCTGGGGGACAGGAGAATACGAGCAGTACTTC.

This clone has more than one count but fewer than ten. The CDR3 bases are TGTGCCAGCAATCATCCCGGACAGGGGGGAAACACTGAAGCTTTCTTT. Protein product: CASNHPGQGGNTEAFF. V is TRBV27 and J is TRBJ1-1; 10 bases agree with TRBD1. The CDR3 extends over 16 amino acids. Germline CDR1 MNHEY, CDR2 SMNVEV (reference sequence). V lost 7 bases, J lost 2 bases, and 10 bases stayed unmatched.

The V call is TRBV10-3, the J call TRBJ1-2; D is undetermined. The germline V gene encodes CDR1 ENHRY and CDR2 SYGVKD. CDR3 length: 13 residues. Trimming left V 11 bases short and J 1 base short, with 14 bases between. The CDR3 DNA reads as TGTGCCTCGAGATGGGAGGGTAACTATGGCTACACCTTC. Its protein is CASRWEGNYGYTF.

V is TRBV6-5 and J is TRBJ1-1; D is perhaps TRBD1 (6 bases). The CDR3 consists of 15 residues. Germline CDR1 MNHEY, CDR2 SVGAGI. The V end was cut by 0 bases, the J end by 3 bases, with 11 bases between. The DNA of the CDR3 is TGTGCCAGCAGTTACTCTCGGGGGGGGCACACTGAAGCTTTCTTT. It is translated as CASSYSRGGHTEAFF.

V usage is TRBV28 and J usage is TRBJ1-5; D possibly corresponds to TRBD1 (6 bases). The CDR3 contains 15 residues. The germline gives CDR1 MDHEN, CDR2 SYDVKM. Trimming removed 5 bases from V and 1 base from J, with 12 bases in between. The CDR3 reads CASSLRQGSNQPQHF. For the CDR3, the DNA is TGTGCCAGCAGTCTCCGGCAGGGGAGCAATCAGCCCCAGCATTTT. Together with reference TRBV28 and TRBJ1-5, the CDR3 gives the full variable domain: DVKVTQSSRYLVKRTGEKVFLECVQDMDHENMFWYRQDPGLGLRLIYFSYDVKMKEKGDIPEGYSVSREKKERFSLILESASTNQTSMYLCASSLRQGSNQPQHFGDGTRLSIL.

The chain has TRBV7-8 and TRBJ2-1; D remains unclear. The ends were cut back, 1 base at V and 7 bases at J, with 14 bases in the middle. Germline CDR1 reads SGHVS; CDR2 reads FQNEAQ. The length of the CDR3 is 15 residues. The CDR3 sequence: CASSLGAGFYNEQFF. CDR3 DNA: TGTGCCAGCAGCTTAGGAGCCGGGTTTTATAATGAGCAGTTCTTC. Complete variable domain (other parts from reference TRBV7-8 and TRBJ2-1): GAGVSQSPRYKVAKRGQDVALRCDPISGHVSLFWYQQALGQGPEFLTYFQNEAQLDKSGLPSDRFFAERPEGSVSTLKIQRTQQEDSAVYLCASSLGAGFYNEQFFGPGTRLTVL.

In its sample, this clone was seen a few times. This chain joins TRBV6-2 or TRBV6-3 and TRBJ1-5; 8 nucleotides agree with TRBD1. The trim removed 6 bases at V and 7 bases at J, leaving 8 bases unmatched. There are 14 residues in the CDR3. Germline lookup yields CDR1 MNHEY and CDR2 SVGEGT. DNA of the CDR3: TGTGCCAGCAGCCAGGGGGCTCGGAGCCAGCCCCAGCATTTT. Translating gives CASSQGARSQPQHF.

The V call is TRBV6-6, the J call TRBJ1-5; 7 bases are shared with TRBD1. Per germline, CDR1 MNHNY and CDR2 SVGAGI (reference sequence). This CDR3 has 15 residues. After removal of 4 bases from V and 5 bases from J, the junction contained 8 bases not matched to a gene. The CDR3 is CASSWVQGSDQPQHF. DNA of the CDR3: TGTGCCAGCAGTTGGGTACAGGGGAGCGATCAGCCCCAGCATTTT.

The rearrangement links TRBV5-5 to TRBJ1-6; D unresolved. CDR3 size: 12 residues. V was cut by 5 bases and J by 13 bases, with 13 bases left in between. Germline values: CDR1 SGHKS, CDR2 YYEKEE (reference sequence). The CDR3 loop reads CASSLLLSPLHF. CDR3 nucleotides: TGTGCCAGCAGTCTTTTGTTATCCCCCCTCCACTTT.

Details on this clone: An end of the junction does not agree with germline; a read error may underlie this. The J gene is TRBJ2-5, the V gene TRBV2, with TRBD2 matching over 10 bases. Germline lookup yields CDR1 SNHLY and CDR2 FYNNEI. The CDR3 is 15 residues long. CDR3 in DNA: TGTGCCAGCAGGGAAGCGGGGGGGCCACGGGAGACCCAGTACTTC. It is translated as CASREAGGPRETQYF.